These 15 T cell receptor beta chains originate from one sample sequenced in a study of blood T cell repertoires in COVID-19. Only in-frame clones appear in the TCRdb table, and some are missing; sequencing was by immunoSEQ multiplex PCR. The sample lists 85,000 to 90,000 clones, about 82% seen once, with 25% in the top ten. Sequenced input: peripheral blood. Every receptor here comes from a human donor in a cohort sampled during active COVID-19.

The chain links TRBV5-6 to TRBJ1-2, with TRBD1 matching 10 bases. The CDR3 extends over 15 amino acids. Germline V CDR1 and CDR2: SGHDT, YYEEEE. V lost 6 bases, J lost 8 bases, and 13 bases stayed unmatched. The CDR3 region has the DNA TGTGCCAGCATCCCCTCGGGACAGGGGATAGGAGGCTACACCTTC. Protein product: CASIPSGQGIGGYTF.

The sample holds a few counts of this clone. Here the CDR3 DNA reads TGTGCCAGCTCAGGATCAAAAGGGGGCGGCCAGCCCCAGCATTTT. Translated, it gives CASSGSKGGGQPQHF. The chain couples TRBV18 to TRBJ1-5; 7 nucleotides match TRBD1. V lost 5 bases to trimming and J lost 7 bases; unmatched junction nucleotides: 11. This CDR3 contains 15 residues. CDR1 is KGHSH and CDR2 is LQKENI in the germline V gene.

The chain joins TRBV12-3 or TRBV12-4 to TRBJ2-7, with 10 bases matching TRBD1. V was pared by 7 bases and J by 6 bases, with 6 bases of the junction left unmatched. This CDR3 comprises 13 residues. The CDR3 DNA sequence: TGTGCCAGCACCCGACAGGGGGCGATCGAGCAGTACTTC. Translating gives CASTRQGAIEQYF.

The V and J genes are TRBV6-2 or TRBV6-3 and TRBJ2-7; TRBD1 matches 10 bases. Germline V gives CDR1 MNHEY, CDR2 SVGEGT. The CDR3 length is 13 residues. The ends lost 5 bases at V and 7 bases at J; junction bases unmatched: 5. The CDR3 nucleotides are TGTGCCAGCAGTCGGGACAGGGGAACAGAGCAGTACTTC. This translates into CASSRDRGTEQYF.

The chain recombines TRBV29-1 with TRBJ1-1; a weak D match, TRBD1 (5 bases). The germline gives CDR1 SQVTM, CDR2 ANQGSEA. Trimming left V 3 bases short and J 3 bases short, with 11 bases between. The CDR3 sequence is 13 residues long. CDR3 sequence: CSVEGTLDTEAFF. CDR3 in DNA: TGCAGCGTTGAGGGGACTCTGGACACTGAAGCTTTCTTT.

J is TRBJ2-1 and V is TRBV7-6; 15 bases are a match to TRBD2. Germline lookup yields CDR1 SGHVS and CDR2 FNYEAQ. CDR3 size: 16 residues. V was clipped by 8 bases and J by 7 bases; unmatched bases: 9. Written as DNA, the CDR3 is TGTGCCAGCTCCTGGACTAGCGGGGGGGCGGGGAATGAGCAGTTCTTC. It encodes CASSWTSGGAGNEQFF. Full variable domain (remainder filled in from reference TRBV7-6 and TRBJ2-1): GAGVSQSPRYKVTKRGQDVALRCDPISGHVSLYWYRQALGQGPEFLTYFNYEAQQDKSGLPNDRFSAERPEGSISTLTIQRTEQRDSAMYRCASSWTSGGAGNEQFFGPGTRLTVL.

The V and J genes are TRBV14 and TRBJ2-2, with D possibly matching TRBD1 (5 bases). Germline CDR1 and CDR2: SGHDN and FVKESK. The V end was cut by 2 bases, the J end by 4 bases, with 14 bases between. This CDR3 is 16 amino acids long. The CDR3 nucleotides are TGTGCCAGCAGCCAAAGCCAGGGAAGAGGCACCGGGGAGCTGTTTTTT. It codes for CASSQSQGRGTGELFF.

J is TRBJ2-1 and V is TRBV5-1, with 16 bases lining up with TRBD2. Trimming took 3 bases from V and 7 from J; bases not matched to a gene: 4. This CDR3 has 16 residues. The germline CDR1 and CDR2 sequences are SGHRS and YFSETQ. The CDR3 DNA sequence: TGCGCCAGCAGCTCGGGACTAGCGGGAGGGCGAAATGAGCAGTTCTTC. This encodes CASSSGLAGGRNEQFF.

The chain has TRBV10-3 and TRBJ1-1, with D perhaps matching TRBD1 (5 bases). Germline assignment: CDR1 ENHRY and CDR2 SYGVKD. Trimming pared 8 bases from V and 5 bases from J, leaving 18 bases between. The CDR3 extends over 14 amino acids. CDR3 bases: TGTGCCATCCGAGCCCGGACGGCAGGGACTGAAGCTTTCTTT. Translation: CAIRARTAGTEAFF.

The chain has TRBV6-5 and TRBJ2-7; 8 bases are shared with TRBD2. CDR1 is MNHEY and CDR2 is SVGAGI in the germline V gene. Trimming removed 2 bases from V and 4 bases from J; junction bases left unmatched: 10. The CDR3 has 16 residues. The CDR3 is CASSYRLAMGSYEQYF. The CDR3 DNA reads as TGTGCCAGCAGTTACCGACTAGCGATGGGGTCTTACGAGCAGTACTTC.

There are many counts of this clone. CDR3 DNA sequence: TGTGCCAGCAGCCCTACAACAGGATCCGGCGAGCAGTACTTC. Its protein product is CASSPTTGSGEQYF. The chain uses TRBV7-8 and TRBJ2-7; maybe TRBD1 (5 bases). V lost 5 bases and J lost 6, with 17 bases in between. Germline V CDR1 and CDR2: SGHVS, FQNEAQ. The CDR3 covers 14 residues.

The gene calls are TRBV6-6 and TRBJ2-5; 11 bases agree with TRBD2. This CDR3 is 16 amino acids long. Germline lookup yields CDR1 MNHNY and CDR2 SVGAGI (reference sequence). V dropped 5 bases and J dropped 2; count of bases not matched to a gene: 7. CDR3 nucleotide sequence: TGTGCCAGCAGTACAAAGGGACTAGCGGAACAAGAGACCCAGTACTTC. Protein: CASSTKGLAEQETQYF.

This rearrangement joins TRBV6-6 to TRBJ1-1; D is undetermined. The CDR3 length is 13 residues. V lost 2 bases and J lost 5, with 9 bases in between. The germline CDR1 and CDR2 sequences are MNHNY and SVGAGI (reference sequence). The CDR3 bases are TGTGCCAGCAGTTACGAGCGGGGTACTGAAGCTTTCTTT. This translates into CASSYERGTEAFF.

This clone was seen once. The V call is TRBV14, the J call TRBJ2-3; D gene unclear. Germline lookup yields CDR1 SGHDN and CDR2 FVKESK. V gave up 0 bases and J gave up 2 bases, with 9 bases separating them. This CDR3 has 15 amino acids. The CDR3 here is CASSQDEVYTDTQYF. The CDR3 DNA is TGTGCCAGCAGCCAAGATGAGGTCTACACAGATACGCAGTATTTT.

V gene TRBV4-3 combines with J gene TRBJ2-7; 9 bases line up with TRBD1. The CDR3 extends over 15 amino acids. Germline V gene data show CDR1 as LGHNA and CDR2 as YSLEER. V lost 5 bases, J lost 5 bases, and 10 bases stayed unmatched. CDR3 bases: TGCGCCAGCAGCGTAAACCGGGACAGGGTCCACGAGCAGTACTTC. Amino acid sequence: CASSVNRDRVHEQYF.